These T cell receptor beta chains were read from a single sample in a study of siplizumab effects on memory and regulatory T cells. Profiling relied on immunoSEQ multiplex PCR, and the TCRdb table lists in-frame clones only, not all of them. This sample has more than 85,000 clones, with about 95% found just once. Sequenced: Tregs sorted from blood. The receptors come from a human donor in good health. The CDR3 runs from the conserved cysteine through the conserved F or W. The order of the fields is D gene, J gene, clone size, V gene, CDR3 DNA, CDR3 protein. D genes are given only for firm matches. Size is stated for part of the rows, as once, few or many counts, or as a class when the clone is expanded.

d_call: .; j_call: TRBJ2-7; clone_size: .; v_call: TRBV5-1; cdr3_nt: TGCGCCAGCAGCCGACAGGGACTCTACGAGCAGTACTTC; cdr3_aa: CASSRQGLYEQYF
d_call: TRBD1; j_call: TRBJ2-7; clone_size: .; v_call: TRBV6-5; cdr3_nt: TGTGCCAGCAGTGCAACAGGGGCCGTCTACGAGCAGTACTTC; cdr3_aa: CASSATGAVYEQYF
d_call: .; j_call: TRBJ2-2; clone_size: .; v_call: TRBV5-1; cdr3_nt: TGCGCCAGCAGCAGGACAGTGAACACCGGGGAGCTGTTTTTT; cdr3_aa: CASSRTVNTGELFF
d_call: TRBD1; j_call: TRBJ1-3; clone_size: .; v_call: TRBV18; cdr3_nt: TGTGCCAGCTCACCACGGGGCAGGGGGCCAGGAAACACCATATATTTT; cdr3_aa: CASSPRGRGPGNTIYF
d_call: TRBD1; j_call: TRBJ2-5; clone_size: .; v_call: TRBV6-6; cdr3_nt: TGTGCCAGCAGCCAACCGGGACAGGGGGAGGTGACCCAGTACTTC; cdr3_aa: CASSQPGQGEVTQYF
d_call: TRBD1; j_call: TRBJ2-7; clone_size: .; v_call: TRBV28; cdr3_nt: TGTGCCAGCAGTTTCCCCGGGACAGGGTACCACGAGCAGTACTTC; cdr3_aa: CASSFPGTGYHEQYF
d_call: .; j_call: TRBJ1-2; clone_size: .; v_call: TRBV14; cdr3_nt: TGTGCCAGCAGCCAAGATACCAGCTATGGCTACACCTTC; cdr3_aa: CASSQDTSYGYTF
d_call: .; j_call: TRBJ1-1; clone_size: .; v_call: TRBV23-1; cdr3_nt: TGCGCCAGCTACAGGGTCACTGAAGCTTTCTTT; cdr3_aa: CASYRVTEAFF
d_call: TRBD2; j_call: TRBJ2-3; clone_size: .; v_call: TRBV7-9; cdr3_nt: TGTGCCAGCAGCTTGAGAGAGCGGGAGTTCTCAGATACGCAGTATTTT; cdr3_aa: CASSLREREFSDTQYF
d_call: TRBD2; j_call: TRBJ2-1; clone_size: once; v_call: TRBV15; cdr3_nt: TGTGCCACCAGCAGAGATCAGGGGGCTAGCGGGAGCCCACAGTTCTTC; cdr3_aa: CATSRDQGASGSPQFF
d_call: TRBD2; j_call: TRBJ2-1; clone_size: .; v_call: TRBV19; cdr3_nt: TGTGCCAGTCGGGATTCGAGACTAGCGCCCAATGAGCAGTTCTTC; cdr3_aa: CASRDSRLAPNEQFF
d_call: .; j_call: TRBJ2-5; clone_size: once; v_call: TRBV18; cdr3_nt: TGTGCCAGCTCACCTCGAGAGACCCAGTACTTC; cdr3_aa: CASSPRETQYF
d_call: .; j_call: TRBJ2-1; clone_size: .; v_call: TRBV28; cdr3_nt: TGTGCCAGCAGCCCCTTGACTAACCCTTTTTACAATGAGCAGTTCTTC; cdr3_aa: CASSPLTNPFYNEQFF
d_call: .; j_call: TRBJ1-1; clone_size: .; v_call: TRBV29-1; cdr3_nt: TGCAGCAGCGGACACGGGAACACTGAAGCTTTCTTT; cdr3_aa: CSSGHGNTEAFF
d_call: TRBD1; j_call: TRBJ2-7; clone_size: .; v_call: TRBV10-3; cdr3_nt: TGTGCCATCAGTCCAGGGGGCATAACCTACGAGCAGTACTTC; cdr3_aa: CAISPGGITYEQYF
d_call: .; j_call: TRBJ1-1; clone_size: .; v_call: TRBV6-6; cdr3_nt: TGTGCCAGCAGTTACCCTGGGAGAGGTGGGACTGAAGCTTTCTTT; cdr3_aa: CASSYPGRGGTEAFF